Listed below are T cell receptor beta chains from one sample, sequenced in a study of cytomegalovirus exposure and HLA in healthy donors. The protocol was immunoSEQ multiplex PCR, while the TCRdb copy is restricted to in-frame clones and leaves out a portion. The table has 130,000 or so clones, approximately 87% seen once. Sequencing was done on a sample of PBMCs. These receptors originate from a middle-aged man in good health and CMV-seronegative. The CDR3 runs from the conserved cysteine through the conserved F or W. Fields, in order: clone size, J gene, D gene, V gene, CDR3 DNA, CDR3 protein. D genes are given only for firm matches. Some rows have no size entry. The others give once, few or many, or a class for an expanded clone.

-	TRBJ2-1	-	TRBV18	TGTGCCAGCTCACCAGGGGCCCGCAATGAGCAGTTCTTC	CASSPGARNEQFF
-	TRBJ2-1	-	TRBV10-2	TGCGCCAGCAGTTCCCGGGAAGGAGATCACAATGAGCAGTTCTTC	CASSSREGDHNEQFF
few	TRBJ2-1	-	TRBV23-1	TGCGCCAGCAGTCAATCCTACGGGGGCAATGAGCAGTTCTTC	CASSQSYGGNEQFF
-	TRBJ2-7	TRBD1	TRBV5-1	TGCGCCAGCAGCCCAACGGGACAGGGGGCCTACGAGCAGTACTTC	CASSPTGQGAYEQYF
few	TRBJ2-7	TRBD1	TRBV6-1	TGTGCCAGCATAGGGGACAGATCCTACGAGCAGTACTTC	CASIGDRSYEQYF
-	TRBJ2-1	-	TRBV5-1	TGCGCCAGCAGTATTACTTTTCCCTACAATGAGCAGTTCTTC	CASSITFPYNEQFF
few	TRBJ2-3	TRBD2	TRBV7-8	TGTGCCAGCAGCTTACGGGGGCCCCGGACTAGCGGGGGAGGTAGCACAGATACGCAGTATTTT	CASSLRGPRTSGGGSTDTQYF
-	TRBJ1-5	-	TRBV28	TGTGCCAGTTTTGAGGCCAATCAGCCCCAGCATTTT	CASFEANQPQHF
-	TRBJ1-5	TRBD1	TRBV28	TGTGCCAGCAGGACCCCGGGACAGGGTGAATCAGGACCCCAGCATTTT	CASRTPGQGESGPQHF
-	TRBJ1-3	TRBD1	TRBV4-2	TGTGCCAGCAGCCCAGGGACAGTCTCTGGAAACACCATATATTTT	CASSPGTVSGNTIYF
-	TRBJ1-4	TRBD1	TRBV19	TGTGCCAGTAGTCGAGGGGGCGAAGGGGAAAAACTGTTTTTT	CASSRGGEGEKLFF
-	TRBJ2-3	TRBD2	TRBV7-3	TGTGCCAGCAGCTCGGGGGTATCGCGGGGGGGCGCAGATACGCAGTATTTT	CASSSGVSRGGADTQYF
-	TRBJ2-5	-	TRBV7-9	TGTGCCAGCAGCCGGGCACAGGGCCCCACAGAGACCCAGTACTTC	CASSRAQGPTETQYF
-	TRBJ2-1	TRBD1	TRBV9	TGTGCCAGCAGCGTAAGAACAGGGGGCTATGAGCAGTTCTTC	CASSVRTGGYEQFF
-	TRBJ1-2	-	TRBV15	TGTGCCACCACGGAGGGGTCCAGGCGTGGCTACACCTTC	CATTEGSRRGYTF
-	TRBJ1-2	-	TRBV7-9	TGTGCCAGCAGCTTAGCGATCAGTTGGAACTATGGCTACACCTTC	CASSLAISWNYGYTF
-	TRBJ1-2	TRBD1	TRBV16	TGTGCCAGCACTGCGGACAGGGGGCGATTAAGTGGCTACACCTTC	CASTADRGRLSGYTF
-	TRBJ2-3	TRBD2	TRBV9	TGTGCCAGCAGCCCAAGCGGGGGGGCAGTAGATACGCAGTATTTT	CASSPSGGAVDTQYF
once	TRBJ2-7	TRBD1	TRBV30	TGTGCCTGGAGTGTCGACAGGGGCAGCTCCTACGAGCAGTACTTC	CAWSVDRGSSYEQYF
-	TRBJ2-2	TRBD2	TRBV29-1	TGCAGCGCCCGAACTTGGCGGGAGTCGAACACCGGGGAGCTGTTTTTT	CSARTWRESNTGELFF
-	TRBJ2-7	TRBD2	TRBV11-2	TGTGCCAGCAGCTTTTCGGGACTAGCGGGAGACGAGCAGTACTTC	CASSFSGLAGDEQYF
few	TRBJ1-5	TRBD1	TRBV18	TGTGCCAGCTCACCGAACAGGGGAAATCAGCCCCAGCATTTT	CASSPNRGNQPQHF
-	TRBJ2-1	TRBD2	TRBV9	TGTGCCAGCAGCGTGGCTTCTAGCGGCCACAATGAGCAGTTCTTC	CASSVASSGHNEQFF
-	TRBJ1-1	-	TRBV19	TGTGCCAGTAGTACCGCGCCATTGAACACTGAAGCTTTCTTT	CASSTAPLNTEAFF
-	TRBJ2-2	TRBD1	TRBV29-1	TGCAGCGTGATACAGGGGGCTGCGAACACCGGGGAGCTGTTTTTT	CSVIQGAANTGELFF
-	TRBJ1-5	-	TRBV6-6	TGTGCCAGCAATCAAGGGGCCGATCAGCCCCAGCATTTT	CASNQGADQPQHF
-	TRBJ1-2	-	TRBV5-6	TGTGCCAGCAGCTTGCACGGCCGAGGGGGATTAACCTTC	CASSLHGRGGLTF
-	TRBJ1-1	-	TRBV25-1	TGTGCCAGCAGTGACGAGACAGTGAACACTGAAGCTTTCTTT	CASSDETVNTEAFF
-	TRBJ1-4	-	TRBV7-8	TGTGCCAGCAGCTTAGAAGGAGGGGCTCAGGGTTTTGAAAAACTGTTTTTT	CASSLEGGAQGFEKLFF
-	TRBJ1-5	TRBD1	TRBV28	TGTGCCAGCATCCTACAGGGGGGTCATCAGCCCCAGCATTTT	CASILQGGHQPQHF
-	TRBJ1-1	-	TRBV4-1	TGCGCCAGCAGTAAGGGAGCCCTTAACACTGAAGCTTTCTTT	CASSKGALNTEAFF
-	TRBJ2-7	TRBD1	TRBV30	TGTGCCTGGAGTTCTGGGGACAGGGAGTACGAGCAGTACTTC	CAWSSGDREYEQYF
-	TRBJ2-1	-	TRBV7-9	TGTGCCAGCAGCTTAGAGCAGGATTCAGTTGGGTACAATGAGCAGTTCTTC	CASSLEQDSVGYNEQFF
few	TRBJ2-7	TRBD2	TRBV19	TGTGCCAGTAGATGGGTCCTAGCGGGGGGACCCTACGAGCAGTACTTC	CASRWVLAGGPYEQYF
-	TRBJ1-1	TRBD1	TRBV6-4	TGTGCCAGCAGTAGGGACAGGGGAAAGGGAGCTTTCTTT	CASSRDRGKGAFF
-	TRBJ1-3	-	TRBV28	TGTGCCAGCAGTTTAGGTGGGGGGTCTGGAAACACCATATATTTT	CASSLGGGSGNTIYF
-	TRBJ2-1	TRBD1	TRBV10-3	TGTGCCATCAGTGGACAGGGCACCTACAATGAGCAGTTCTTC	CAISGQGTYNEQFF
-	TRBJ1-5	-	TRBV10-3	TGTGCCATCAAGGCCGGAGCCGACCCCAATCAGCCCCAGCATTTT	CAIKAGADPNQPQHF
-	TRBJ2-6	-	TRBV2	TGTGCCAGCAGTGGGGCAGGACTGGGCCGTGGGGCCAACGTCCTGACTTTC	CASSGAGLGRGANVLTF
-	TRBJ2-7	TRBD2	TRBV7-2	TGTGCCAGCAGCCCCAGGTACAGCGGGGTCTCCTACGAGCAGTACTTC	CASSPRYSGVSYEQYF
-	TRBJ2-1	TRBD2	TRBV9	TGTGCCAGCAGCGTAGGGCCTAGCGGGAGTAATTACAATGAGCAGTTCTTC	CASSVGPSGSNYNEQFF
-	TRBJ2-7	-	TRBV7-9	TGTTCCAGCAGCTCCCCAGGCTCCTACGAGCAGTACTTC	CSSSSPGSYEQYF
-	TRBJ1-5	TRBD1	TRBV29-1	TGCAGCGTGGGACAGGGCATGAATCAGCCCCAGCATTTT	CSVGQGMNQPQHF